One and the same sample provided the 10 T cell receptor beta chains below, sequenced in a study of cytomegalovirus exposure and HLA in healthy donors (dated by TCRdb to about 2017). Libraries were made using the immunoSEQ multiplex PCR assay. This immuneACCESS table, as held by TCRdb, lists in-frame sequences with V and J called but not all clones. Of the missing ones, under half trace to an unresolved V gene in checked studies; the others have no known cause. The sample records about 200,000 clones, approximately 87% of which are singletons. The ten largest account for around 5.6% of the sample. The sequencing sample was made of PBMCs. The receptors were sampled from a woman aged 18-35 years in good health and CMV-seronegative.

The chain has TRBV5-1 and TRBJ2-6; 8 positions match TRBD1. The germline V gene has CDR1 SGHRS and CDR2 YFSETQ. The length of the CDR3 is 19 residues. The V and J ends lost 2 bases and 2 bases, in that order; junction bases with no gene match: 12. In DNA form, the CDR3 reads TGCGCCAGCAGCTTCGCGCCGGGACAGGCTGAAACTGGGGCCAACGTCCTGACTTTC. This codes for CASSFAPGQAETGANVLTF.

In its sample, this clone was seen a few times. The CDR3 loop reads CASSLGIGSSYNSPLHF. The CDR3, as DNA: TGTGCCAGCAGTCTTGGTATAGGCAGCTCCTATAATTCACCCCTCCACTTT. The chain joins TRBV2 to TRBJ1-6, with D hard to call. Germline V gene data show CDR1 as SNHLY and CDR2 as FYNNEI. V lost 5 bases, J lost 0 bases, and 14 bases lay in between. This CDR3 is 17 amino acids long.

V and J are TRBV18 and TRBJ1-3; 11 bases match TRBD1. Germline CDR1 reads KGHSH; CDR2 reads LQKENI. V lost 5 bases to trimming and J lost 0 bases; unmatched junction nucleotides: 0. This CDR3 is built from 15 residues. Here the CDR3 DNA reads TGTGCCAGCTCAGGACAGGGGGCCTCTGGAAACACCATATATTTT. Translated, it gives CASSGQGASGNTIYF.

V is TRBV16 and J is TRBJ2-6; TRBD1 aligns across 7 bases. After removal of 3 bases from V and 0 bases from J, the junction contained 8 bases not matched to a gene. This CDR3 is built from 18 residues. Germline lookup yields CDR1 KGHSY and CDR2 FQNENV. Here the CDR3 reads CASSQPGTEISGANVLTF. In nucleotides, the CDR3 is TGTGCCAGCAGCCAGCCCGGGACAGAGATCTCTGGGGCCAACGTCCTGACTTTC.

The genes are TRBV18 and TRBJ2-7; TRBD1 or TRBD2 may be the D gene (5 bases each). The CDR3 runs to 14 residues. Trimming took 3 bases from V and 7 from J, leaving 16 bases between them. Germline CDR1 and CDR2: KGHSH and LQKENI. The CDR3 here is CASSPRDRGIEQYF. The CDR3 DNA follows: TGTGCCAGCTCACCTCGGGACCGGGGTATAGAGCAGTACTTC.

The chain combines TRBV2 with TRBJ1-5; perhaps TRBD1 as D (6 bases). Germline CDR1 SNHLY, CDR2 FYNNEI. V lost 3 bases and J lost 5, with 8 bases in between. The CDR3 is made up of 13 amino acids. The CDR3 sequence: CASSDEGDQPQHF. The CDR3 bases are TGTGCCAGCAGTGATGAGGGGGATCAGCCCCAGCATTTT.

The sample holds one count of this clone. This rearrangement joins TRBV2 to TRBJ1-5; 7 bases are a match to TRBD1. The CDR3 consists of 16 residues. V gave up 6 bases and J gave up 3 bases; unmatched junction bases: 11. Germline CDR1 is SNHLY and CDR2 is FYNNEI. CDR3 region: CASRGPGTGANQPQHF. Written as DNA, the CDR3 is TGTGCCAGCAGGGGGCCGGGTACAGGGGCCAATCAGCCCCAGCATTTT.

This clone was seen a single time. The J gene is TRBJ2-7, the V gene TRBV27, with TRBD1 identical over 8 bases. CDR3 size: 15 residues. V trimming: 1 base; J trimming: 6 bases; junction bases outside the gene matches: 8. The germline V gene has CDR1 MNHEY and CDR2 SMNVEV (reference sequence). CDR3 sequence: CASSLWQGAPSEQYF. In nucleotides, the CDR3 is TGTGCCAGCAGTTTATGGCAGGGGGCCCCTTCCGAGCAGTACTTC.

This clone was seen a single time. The V and J genes are TRBV6-5 and TRBJ1-6, with unresolved D. With 11 bases removed from V and 12 bases from J, the gap between germline ends came to 8 bases. There are 9 residues in the CDR3. The germline V gene has CDR1 MNHEY and CDR2 SVGAGI. The CDR3 bases are TGTGCCTGGTGGGGACCCCTCCACTTT. Protein: CAWWGPLHF.

The chain combines TRBV28 with TRBJ1-2; TRBD1 matches at 8 bases. The CDR3 is 16 residues long. Looked up from germline, CDR1 is MDHEN and CDR2 is SYDVKM. The V segment lost 5 bases and the J segment 6 bases; nucleotides outside the gene matches: 14. In DNA, the CDR3 is TGTGCCAGCAGTCCAGTTGATGGCAGGGGGCCCCATGGCTACACCTTC. This codes for CASSPVDGRGPHGYTF.